The present T cell receptor (beta chain) was sequenced within a study of T cells after yellow fever vaccination. The CDR3 spans 13 residues. From germline, CDR1 is SGHDT and CDR2 YYEEEE. TCRdb used MiXCR to reprocess the 5' RACE reads, holding one entry per CDR3 protein. The table has around 72,000 distinct CDR3 sequences, around 7.1% seen once. This clonotype was observed at least ten times. Its specificity is unknown. The junction departs from germline at one end; a sequencing error may be responsible. Study-wide results and limits: FACS-sorted repertoires could harbor abundant contaminating bulk-population clonotypes.

The sequence derives from a man aged 18 to 29 who received the YFV17D yellow fever vaccine. The source was CD8+ T cells sorted from PBMCs, collected approximately 11 days after the first yellow fever vaccination. The chain recombines TRBV5-6 with TRBJ2-7; no clear D. CDR3 nucleotides: TGTGCCAGCAGTTTGGTCCTCTCCTACGAGCAGTACTTC. It is translated as CASSLVLSYEQYF. Full variable domain (missing parts from reference TRBV5-6 and TRBJ2-7): DAGVTQSPTHLIKTRGQQVTLRCSPKSGHDTVSWYQQALGQGPQFIFQYYEEEERQRGNFPDRFSGHQFPNYSSELNVNALLLGDSALYLCASSLVLSYEQYFGPGTRLTVT.